The 31 T cell receptor beta chains below come from one sample, sequenced in a study of T cells in Graves' hyperthyroidism and ophthalmopathy. The source material, RNA transcripts, was used to amplify TCR beta CDR3 regions. A first-round RT-PCR of the TCR CDR3 used the HTBI primer set. TCRdb redid the calling of the multiplex PCR reads with MiXCR, one entry per CDR3 protein. The sample holds a few hundred thousand distinct CDR3 sequences, roughly 15% seen once. The source material was blood. These receptors all stem from a woman aged 25 to 39 with Graves' ophthalmopathy.

At least ten counts were recorded for this clonotype. This rearrangement joins TRBV9 to TRBJ2-3; 8 nucleotides match TRBD1. From germline, CDR1 is SGDLS and CDR2 YYNGEE. The V and J ends lost 4 bases and 6 bases, in that order; junction bases with no gene match: 7. The CDR3 length is 14 residues. CDR3 nucleotides: TGTGCCAGCAGCCAAAACAGGGGGTCGGATACGCAGTATTTT. This translates into CASSQNRGSDTQYF.

This clonotype turned up a few times. The chain combines TRBV20-1 with TRBJ1-1, with D unresolved. This CDR3 spans 11 amino acids. Between the trimmed V and J ends, which lost 5 bases and 4 bases, there was a span of 8 bases. Germline loops: CDR1 DFQATT, CDR2 SNEGSKA (reference sequence). For the CDR3, the DNA is TGCAGTGCTCCTACTTTCACTGAAGCTTTCTTT. The encoded protein is CSAPTFTEAFF.

This clonotype was detected only a few times. This may be a read error: a much more frequent sequence differs by one nucleotide. V gene TRBV30 combines with J gene TRBJ2-4; tentative D call: TRBD1 (6 bases). This CDR3 has 16 amino acids. Germline values: CDR1 GTSNPN, CDR2 SVGIG (reference sequence). CDR3 coding DNA: TGTGCCTGGAGTCCAAATACAGGGTTCCAAGGAAACTTTCAGTACTTC. Translation: CAWSPNTGFQGNFQYF.

This clonotype was seen a few times. CDR3 sequence: CASSFWGGNTGELFF. DNA of the CDR3: TGTGCCAGCAGTTTTTGGGGGGGGAACACCGGGGAGCTGTTTTTT. The chain joins TRBV27 to TRBJ2-2; 7 bases align to TRBD2. Germline CDR1 is MNHEY and CDR2 is SMNVEV (reference sequence). The trim removed 3 bases at V and 1 base at J, leaving 2 bases unmatched. The CDR3 totals 15 residues.

This clonotype came up many times. V and J are TRBV5-6 and TRBJ1-2; D gene unclear. The V gene lost 1 base and the J gene lost 2 bases, with 6 bases spanning the gap. The CDR3 runs to 13 residues. Per the germline V gene, CDR1 is SGHDT and CDR2 is YYEEEE. The CDR3 region has the DNA TGTGCCAGCAGCTTGTTTGGGAACTATGGCTACACCTTC. It is translated as CASSLFGNYGYTF.

The CDR3 nucleotides read TGCAGTGCTAACAGGGGTATAAGAAATCAGCCCCAGCATTTT. Its translation: CSANRGIRNQPQHF. The chain employs TRBV20-1 and TRBJ1-5; TRBD1 agrees at 7 bases. The germline V gene encodes CDR1 DFQATT and CDR2 SNEGSKA (reference sequence). V trimming: 4 bases; J trimming: 4 bases; junction bases outside the gene matches: 7. The CDR3 runs to 14 residues.

The chain uses TRBV5-1 and TRBJ1-3, with D perhaps TRBD1 (5 bases). The CDR3 loop spans 16 amino acids. V was clipped by 0 bases and J by 2 bases, with 12 bases between them. The germline CDR1 and CDR2 sequences are SGHRS and YFSETQ. CDR3 protein: CASSLGGLGPGNTIYF. The CDR3 DNA is TGCGCCAGCAGCTTGGGGGGACTGGGCCCTGGAAACACCATATATTTT.

The chain recombines TRBV7-9 with TRBJ2-3; 10 bases are shared with TRBD2. The germline V gene has CDR1 SEHNR and CDR2 FQNEAQ (reference sequence). V lost 5 bases and J lost 2; bases outside the gene matches: 4. The CDR3 length is 15 residues. For the CDR3, the DNA is TGTGCCAGCAGCAATAGCGGGGGGACCACAGATACGCAGTATTTT. It translates to CASSNSGGTTDTQYF.

Comment on this clonotype: A much larger clone is a single base away; this may be a read error. It is likely a read error, because the conserved phenylalanine at the end of the CDR3 is missing. J is TRBJ1-5 and V is TRBV5-5; D is uncertain. Trimming pared 0 bases from V and 3 bases from J, leaving 7 bases between. This CDR3 is built from 14 residues. Germline CDR1 and CDR2: SGHKS and YYEKEE (reference sequence). The chain's CDR3 is CASSLGGINQPQHS. The CDR3 bases are TGTGCCAGCAGCTTGGGGGGTATCAATCAGCCCCAGCATTCT.

This clonotype has a count of ten or more. The chain employs TRBV13 and TRBJ1-4; no clear D. Looked up from germline, CDR1 is PRHDT and CDR2 is FYEKMQ (reference sequence). The CDR3 totals 12 residues. Trimming stripped 8 bases from V and 3 bases from J, with 7 bases between. CDR3 amino acids: CASERANEKLFF. CDR3 in DNA: TGTGCCAGCGAGAGAGCTAATGAAAAACTGTTTTTT.

V and J are TRBV7-2 and TRBJ2-2; D remains unclear. The CDR3 covers 14 residues. V was cut by 3 bases and J by 3 bases, with 8 bases left in between. Germline V gene sequence: CDR1 SGHTA, CDR2 FQGNSA. CDR3: CASSFIPDTGELFF. In nucleotides, the CDR3 is TGTGCCAGCAGCTTTATTCCGGACACCGGGGAGCTGTTTTTT.

Only a few counts were recorded for this clonotype. The chain joins TRBV6-1 to TRBJ2-7; 9 bases are shared with TRBD2. The germline V gene encodes CDR1 MNHNS and CDR2 SASEGT. The junction had 8 bases not matched to a gene; V was cut back by 8 bases and J by 6 bases. The CDR3 loop spans 13 amino acids. This CDR3 reads CASLAGGLGEQYF. The DNA of the CDR3 is TGTGCCAGCCTCGCGGGGGGGCTCGGCGAGCAGTACTTC.

The chain joins TRBV13 to TRBJ2-7; perhaps TRBD1 as D (5 bases). Germline V gene lookup returns CDR1 PRHDT and CDR2 FYEKMQ (reference sequence). This CDR3 spans 17 amino acids. V lost 5 bases and J 6 bases, leaving 26 bases between the germline ends. The CDR3, as DNA: TGTGCCAGCAGCCTGCCCCCTCCAGGGATTGATTTCGGCGAGCAGTACTTC. Protein: CASSLPPPGIDFGEQYF.

This clonotype was counted at least ten times. This CDR3 reads CASSLRGPGETQYF. The DNA for the CDR3 is TGTGCCAGCAGCTTGCGGGGGCCGGGGGAGACCCAGTACTTC. The genes are TRBV11-1 and TRBJ2-5; D possibly corresponds to TRBD2 (7 bases). Per germline, CDR1 SGHAT and CDR2 FQDESV (reference sequence). The ends were cut back, 3 bases at V and 5 bases at J, with 13 bases in the middle. CDR3 length: 14 amino acids.

This clonotype was detected ten times or more. CDR3 residues: CSAHPIGQDQETQYF. For the CDR3, the DNA is TGCAGTGCTCACCCCATTGGACAGGACCAAGAGACCCAGTACTTC. The chain joins TRBV20-1 to TRBJ2-5, with TRBD1 identical over 7 bases. The CDR3 has 15 residues. The germline V gene has CDR1 DFQATT and CDR2 SNEGSKA (reference sequence). Trimming removed 5 bases from V and 0 bases from J; junction bases left unmatched: 9.

This clonotype was counted ten times or more. V and J are TRBV28 and TRBJ2-2, with 7 bases aligning to TRBD1. The CDR3 totals 14 residues. Trimming took 8 bases from V and 10 from J; bases not matched to a gene: 13. CDR1 and CDR2 (germline): MDHEN, SYDVKM. As DNA, the CDR3 is TGTGCCAGCGGGCGACAGGGCCGTTTTGTGGAGCTGTTTTTT. It encodes CASGRQGRFVELFF.

In this sample, this clonotype turned up many times. The chain carries TRBV20-1 and TRBJ2-7; perhaps TRBD2 as D (6 bases). The CDR3 runs to 16 residues. The germline V gene has CDR1 DFQATT and CDR2 SNEGSKA (reference sequence). V lost 6 bases and J lost 1, with 22 bases in between. The chain's CDR3 is CSANPSRGGLSYEQYF. DNA for the CDR3: TGCAGTGCCAACCCCTCCCGGGGAGGCTTATCCTACGAGCAGTACTTC.

The chain joins TRBV7-9 to TRBJ2-1, with TRBD1 matching over 9 bases. J gave up 7 bases and V 6 bases, and 13 bases lay outside the gene matches. The CDR3 contains 16 residues. Germline V CDR1 and CDR2: SEHNR, FQNEAQ (reference sequence). The CDR3 DNA is TGTGCCAGCAGTCCCCAACAGGGGGCCGTGAAAAATGAGCAGTTCTTC. This codes for CASSPQQGAVKNEQFF. The full variable domain, in which reference TRBV7-9 and TRBJ2-1 provide the parts outside the CDR3, is DTGVSQNPRHKITKRGQNVTFRCDPISEHNRLYWYRQTLGQGPEFLTYFQNEAQLEKSRLLSDRFSAERPKGSFSTLEIQRTEQGDSAMYLCASSPQQGAVKNEQFFGPGTRLTVL.

This clonotype has a handful of counts. The V call is TRBV27, the J call TRBJ1-2; tentatively, D is TRBD1 (5 bases). The V end lost 0 bases, the J end lost 2 bases, and 16 bases lay between the germline ends. This CDR3 contains 17 residues. Germline values: CDR1 MNHEY, CDR2 SMNVEV (reference sequence). In nucleotides, the CDR3 is TGTGCCAGCAGTTTATCGGCGGGAGGGGCGTCCAACTATGGCTACACCTTC. It codes for CASSLSAGGASNYGYTF.

The chain is built from TRBV11-2 and TRBJ1-1; TRBD1 matches at 8 bases. The germline CDR1 and CDR2 sequences are SGHAT and FQNNGV. V lost 0 bases to trimming and J lost 5 bases; unmatched junction nucleotides: 5. This CDR3 has 15 amino acids. CDR3: CASSLDRTGRTEAFF. The CDR3 DNA is TGTGCCAGCAGCTTAGATCGGACAGGGAGGACTGAAGCTTTCTTT.

This clonotype was seen repeatedly, ten times or more. V usage is TRBV28 and J usage is TRBJ1-6, with 7 bases that match TRBD1. The junction had 11 bases not matched to a gene; V was cut back by 4 bases and J by 5 bases. The CDR3 has 17 residues. Germline V gene sequence: CDR1 MDHEN, CDR2 SYDVKM. The CDR3 DNA follows: TGTGCCAGCAGTTACCTACAGGGGAATAAAAATAATTCACCCCTCCACTTT. Translating gives CASSYLQGNKNNSPLHF.

V usage is TRBV11-3 and J usage is TRBJ1-1; D is ambiguous. V dropped 5 bases and J dropped 1 base, with 11 bases sitting between them. Per germline, CDR1 SGHNT and CDR2 YENEEA. This CDR3 comprises 14 residues. CDR3 amino acids: CASSLSWGNTEAFF. The CDR3 region has the DNA TGTGCCAGCAGCCTTTCGTGGGGGAACACTGAAGCTTTCTTT.

J is TRBJ2-1 and V is TRBV7-8; D is tentatively TRBD1 or TRBD2 (5 bases each). V lost 5 bases and J lost 10, with 18 bases in between. Germline CDR1 SGHVS, CDR2 FQNEAQ. There are 14 residues in the CDR3. CDR3 region: CASSPRDVGAEQFF. CDR3 coding DNA: TGTGCCAGCAGCCCCCGGGACGTCGGAGCCGAGCAGTTCTTC.

This sequence joins TRBV3-1 and TRBJ2-5; 8 bases line up with TRBD2. Germline assignment: CDR1 LGHDT and CDR2 YNNKEL (reference sequence). The CDR3 spans 14 residues. V was clipped by 4 bases and J by 5 bases; unmatched bases: 6. The CDR3 region is CASSPSGTSETQYF. CDR3 DNA sequence: TGTGCCAGCAGCCCTTCCGGGACTAGTGAGACCCAGTACTTC.

This clonotype was counted between two and nine times. The chain links TRBV27 to TRBJ2-3; maybe TRBD2 (5 bases). The CDR3 is made up of 16 amino acids. V lost 5 bases to trimming and J lost 1 base, with 16 bases between them. Germline lookup yields CDR1 MNHEY and CDR2 SMNVEV (reference sequence). CDR3 sequence (DNA): TGTGCCAGCAGTCCCAGTGGTGGGGAGCGCACAGATACGCAGTATTTT. This translates into CASSPSGGERTDTQYF.

This clonotype was found many times. This rearrangement joins TRBV30 to TRBJ1-4; 7 bases line up with TRBD1. V dropped 2 bases and J dropped 4; count of bases not matched to a gene: 7. CDR3 length: 15 residues. Germline values: CDR1 GTSNPN, CDR2 SVGIG (reference sequence). The CDR3 region is CAWSPPGQHNEKLFF. The CDR3 nucleotides are TGTGCCTGGAGTCCTCCGGGACAGCATAATGAAAAACTGTTTTTT. The full variable domain, its missing parts supplied by reference TRBV30 and TRBJ1-4, is SQTIHQWPATLVQPVGSPLSLECTVEGTSNPNLYWYRQAAGRGLQLLFYSVGIGQISSEVPQNLSASRPQDRQFILSSKKLLLSDSGFYLCAWSPPGQHNEKLFFGSGTQLSVL.

This clonotype was observed a handful of times. V and J are TRBV18 and TRBJ2-5; perhaps TRBD1 as D (6 bases). Trimming took off 4 bases at V and 3 bases at J, with 33 bases between the two ends. This CDR3 is 21 amino acids long. Germline V gene data show CDR1 as KGHSH and CDR2 as LQKENI. CDR3 sequence (DNA): TGTGCCAGCTCACGCCCCTTTGGAGCAGGGGAAGGGATAAAAGGAAAAGAGACCCAGTACTTC. Its protein is CASSRPFGAGEGIKGKETQYF.

This clonotype has ten or more counts. The chain uses TRBV20-1 and TRBJ2-2; D not resolved. V lost 2 bases to trimming and J lost 6 bases, with 13 bases between them. The CDR3 has 14 amino acids. Germline V lookup: CDR1 DFQATT, CDR2 SNEGSKA (reference sequence). This CDR3 is CSARLEGGAGELFF. DNA of the CDR3: TGCAGTGCTAGACTGGAAGGTGGCGCCGGGGAGCTGTTTTTT.

The chain couples TRBV7-3 to TRBJ2-7; 11 nucleotides agree with TRBD1. The CDR3 is 15 residues long. After removal of 5 bases from V and 4 bases from J, the junction contained 7 bases not matched to a gene. Germline V gene lookup returns CDR1 SGHTA and CDR2 FQGTGA. CDR3 DNA: TGTGCCAGCAGCCGACGGACAGGGGGCAGATACGAGCAGTACTTC. This encodes CASSRRTGGRYEQYF. The full variable domain, rest sourced from reference TRBV7-3 and TRBJ2-7, is GAGVSQTPSNKVTEKGKYVELRCDPISGHTALYWYRQSLGQGPEFLIYFQGTGAADDSGLPNDRFFAVRPEGSVSTLKIQRTERGDSAVYLCASSRRTGGRYEQYFGPGTRLTVT.

The sample holds many counts of this clonotype. The V gene is TRBV24-1, the J gene TRBJ1-5; the D is unclear. V was pared by 5 bases and J by 0 bases, with 25 bases between. The germline V gene has CDR1 KGHDR and CDR2 SFDVKD. CDR3 size: 20 residues. The CDR3 protein is CATSGPVGCLYSYSNQPQHF. CDR3 nucleotide sequence: TGTGCCACCAGTGGCCCGGTTGGGTGCCTCTACTCATATAGCAATCAGCCCCAGCATTTT.

This clonotype was found many times. The CDR3, as DNA: TGTGCCAGCAGCTTAGTCGCAGGGACCGAGACCCAGTACTTC. Its protein is CASSLVAGTETQYF. The chain joins TRBV7-9 to TRBJ2-5; D is tentatively TRBD1 or TRBD2 (5 bases each). The CDR3 length is 14 residues. Trimming took 1 base from V and 5 from J, leaving 11 bases between them. CDR1 SEHNR and CDR2 FQNEAQ come from the germline V gene (reference sequence).